The 4 T cell receptor beta chains listed next were all sequenced from one sample in a study of T cell changes during pregnancy in multiple sclerosis (dated by TCRdb to the late 2010s). Libraries were prepared through the immunoSEQ multiplex PCR assay. TCRdb holds this immuneACCESS table with in-frame rearrangements only. Some clones are missing; in checked studies, unresolved V genes explain under half, and the rest has no known cause. For this sample the table gives tens of thousands of clones, of which 70% to 90% were detected only once. The ten largest clones capture 0.55% to 0.7% of the sample. Sequencing used CD4+ T cells from peripheral blood mononuclear cells, obtained before pregnancy. The receptor set was obtained from a female donor with multiple sclerosis, enrolled in a pregnancy study.

This clone was observed once. The chain uses TRBV5-1 and TRBJ2-1; 7 bases agree with TRBD2. The V gene's germline CDR1 is SGHRS and CDR2 YFSETQ. Unmatched junction bases numbered 10, after V lost 0 bases and J lost 7 bases. There are 16 residues in the CDR3. CDR3 protein: CASSLGWGGDQNEQFF. DNA for the CDR3: TGCGCCAGCAGCTTGGGGTGGGGGGGGGATCAAAATGAGCAGTTCTTC.

This chain uses TRBV5-6 with TRBJ2-2; D might be TRBD2 (5 bases). The CDR3 contains 13 residues. The V gene's germline CDR1 is SGHDT and CDR2 YYEEEE. V was clipped by 7 bases and J by 7 bases, with 14 bases between them. CDR3 sequence reads: CASRRVGGGELFF. The CDR3 nucleotides read TGTGCCAGCCGGCGGGTAGGCGGCGGGGAGCTGTTTTTT.

This sequence joins TRBV5-6 and TRBJ1-1, with 8 bases matching TRBD1. Germline V lookup: CDR1 SGHDT, CDR2 YYEEEE. J gave up 5 bases and V 0 bases, and 9 bases lay outside the gene matches. There are 16 residues in the CDR3. In nucleotides, the CDR3 is TGTGCCAGCAGCTTGGTACGCACAGGGGGGTTAACTGAAGCTTTCTTT. Its translation: CASSLVRTGGLTEAFF.

The rearrangement uses TRBV30 and TRBJ2-5, with 7 nucleotides matching TRBD1. CDR1 is GTSNPN, CDR2 SVGIG, per germline (reference sequence). Trimming cost V 7 bases and J 5 bases; bases outside gene matches: 13. The CDR3 runs 14 residues. The CDR3 nucleotides read TGTGCCTCCGCCCAACAGGGGCATTGGGAGACCCAGTACTTC. It specifies CASAQQGHWETQYF.